These 5 T cell receptor beta chains were all obtained from the same sample, sequenced in a study of T cell responses to AZD1222 COVID-19 vaccine. Assay: immunoSEQ multiplex PCR; the TCRdb copy retains only in-frame clones and omits some. Found here are fewer than 110,000 clones, 90% of them singletons; the top ten hold 4% to 5.5%. Sequencing was performed on peripheral blood, taken on day 0 of AZD1222 vaccination. These receptor sequences come from an adult in good health.

This clone was found a few times. This sequence joins TRBV18 and TRBJ1-1, with 7 bases matching TRBD1. V lost 4 bases, J lost 11 bases, and 7 bases stayed unmatched. CDR1 and CDR2 (germline): KGHSH, LQKENI. This CDR3 has 12 residues. The CDR3 nucleotides are TGTGCCAGCTCACTCGAAGGGGGCGCGGCTTTCTTT. Protein sequence: CASSLEGGAAFF.

J is TRBJ2-2 and V is TRBV30; 7 bases map to TRBD2. The CDR3 loop spans 14 amino acids. Trimming cost V 4 bases and J 4 bases; bases outside gene matches: 6. Looked up from germline, CDR1 is GTSNPN and CDR2 is SVGIG (reference sequence). The CDR3 DNA reads as TGTGCCTGGAATCCAGGCGGGGGCACCGGGGAGCTGTTTTTT. Translated, it gives CAWNPGGGTGELFF. The full variable domain, with the rest looked up from reference TRBV30 and TRBJ2-2, is SQTIHQWPATLVQPVGSPLSLECTVEGTSNPNLYWYRQAAGRGLQLLFYSVGIGQISSEVPQNLSASRPQDRQFILSSKKLLLSDSGFYLCAWNPGGGTGELFFGEGSRLTVL.

This chain connects TRBV28 to TRBJ1-1; 7 positions match TRBD1. Germline V lookup: CDR1 MDHEN, CDR2 SYDVKM. The ends lost 6 bases at V and 4 bases at J; junction bases unmatched: 11. The CDR3 covers 15 residues. DNA of the CDR3: TGTGCCAGCAGCTTCCTATCAGGGGGTAGCACTGAAGCTTTCTTT. It is translated as CASSFLSGGSTEAFF.

The chain is built from TRBV9 and TRBJ1-5; D unclear. CDR3 length: 15 residues. Per the germline V gene, CDR1 is SGDLS and CDR2 is YYNGEE. V was trimmed by 0 bases and J by 6 bases, leaving 13 bases between them. CDR3 in amino acids: CASSVEGMSGQPQHF. The DNA for the CDR3 is TGTGCCAGCAGCGTAGAGGGTATGAGTGGTCAGCCCCAGCATTTT.

The chain links TRBV4-2 to TRBJ1-1; D is unresolved. This CDR3 is 13 amino acids long. V was cut by 4 bases and J by 6 bases, with 12 bases left in between. Germline values: CDR1 LGHNA, CDR2 YNFKEQ. The CDR3 nucleotides read TGTGCCAGCAGCCTAAGCTGGGGTTCTGAAGCTTTCTTT. Its protein is CASSLSWGSEAFF.